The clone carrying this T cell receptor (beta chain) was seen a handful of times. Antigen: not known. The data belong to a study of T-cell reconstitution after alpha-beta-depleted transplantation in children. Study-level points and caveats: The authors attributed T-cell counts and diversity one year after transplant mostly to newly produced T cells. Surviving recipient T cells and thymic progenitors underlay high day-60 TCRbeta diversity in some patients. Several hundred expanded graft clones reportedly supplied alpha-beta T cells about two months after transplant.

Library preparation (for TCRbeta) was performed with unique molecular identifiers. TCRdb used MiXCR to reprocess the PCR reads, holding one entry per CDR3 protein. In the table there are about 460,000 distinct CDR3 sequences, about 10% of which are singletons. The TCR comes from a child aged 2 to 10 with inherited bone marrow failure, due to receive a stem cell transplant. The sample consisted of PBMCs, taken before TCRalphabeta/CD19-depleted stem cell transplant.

CDR3 residues: CASSLERTYEQYF. DNA for the CDR3: TGTGCCAGCAGCTTAGAGCGGACATACGAGCAGTACTTC. The chain has TRBV11-2 and TRBJ2-7; perhaps TRBD1 as D (5 bases). V lost 0 bases, J lost 4 bases, and 7 bases lay in between. There are 13 residues in the CDR3. Per germline, CDR1 SGHAT and CDR2 FQNNGV. The full variable domain, in which reference TRBV11-2 and TRBJ2-7 provide the parts outside the CDR3, is EAGVAQSPRYKIIEKRQSVAFWCNPISGHATLYWYQQILGQGPKLLIQFQNNGVVDDSQLPKDRFSAERLKGVDSTLKIQPAKLEDSAVYLCASSLERTYEQYFGPGTRLTVT.